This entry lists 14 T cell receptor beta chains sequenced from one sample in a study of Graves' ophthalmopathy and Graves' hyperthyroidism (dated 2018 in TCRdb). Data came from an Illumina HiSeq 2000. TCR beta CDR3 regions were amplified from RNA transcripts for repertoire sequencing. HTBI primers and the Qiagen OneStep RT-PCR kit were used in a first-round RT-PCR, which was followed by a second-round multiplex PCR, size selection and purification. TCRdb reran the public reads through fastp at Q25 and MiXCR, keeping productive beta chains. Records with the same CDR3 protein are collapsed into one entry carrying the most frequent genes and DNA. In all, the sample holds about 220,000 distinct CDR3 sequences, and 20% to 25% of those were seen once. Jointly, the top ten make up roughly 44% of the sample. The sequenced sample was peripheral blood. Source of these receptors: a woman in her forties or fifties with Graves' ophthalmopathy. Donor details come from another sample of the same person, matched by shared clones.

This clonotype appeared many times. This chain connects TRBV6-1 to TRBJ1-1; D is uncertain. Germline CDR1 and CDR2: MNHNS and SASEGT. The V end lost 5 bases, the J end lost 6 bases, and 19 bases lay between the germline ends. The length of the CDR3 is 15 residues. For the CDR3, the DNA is TGTGCCAGCAGTCCTTCGGCCGGTACATGGGCTGAAGCTTTCTTT. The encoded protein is CASSPSAGTWAEAFF.

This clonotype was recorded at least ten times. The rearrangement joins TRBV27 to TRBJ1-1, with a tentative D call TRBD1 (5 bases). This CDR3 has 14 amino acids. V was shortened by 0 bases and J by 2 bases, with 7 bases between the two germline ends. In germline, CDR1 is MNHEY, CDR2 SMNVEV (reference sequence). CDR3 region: CASSLSDINTEAFF. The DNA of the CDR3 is TGTGCCAGCAGTTTATCGGACATAAACACTGAAGCTTTCTTT.

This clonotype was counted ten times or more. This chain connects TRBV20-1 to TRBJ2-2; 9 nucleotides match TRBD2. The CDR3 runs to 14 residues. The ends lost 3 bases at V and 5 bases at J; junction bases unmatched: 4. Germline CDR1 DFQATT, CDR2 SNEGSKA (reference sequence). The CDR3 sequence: CSASSGSRTGELFF. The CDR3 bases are TGCAGTGCTAGTAGCGGGAGTCGGACCGGGGAGCTGTTTTTT.

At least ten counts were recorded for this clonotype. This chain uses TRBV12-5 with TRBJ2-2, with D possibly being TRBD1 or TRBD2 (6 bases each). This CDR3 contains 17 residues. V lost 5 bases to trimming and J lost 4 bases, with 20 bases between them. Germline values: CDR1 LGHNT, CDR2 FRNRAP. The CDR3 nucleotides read TGTGCTAGTGGTCCCAAGGGGGGCAGGGGCGGCACCGGGGAGCTGTTTTTT. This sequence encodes CASGPKGGRGGTGELFF.

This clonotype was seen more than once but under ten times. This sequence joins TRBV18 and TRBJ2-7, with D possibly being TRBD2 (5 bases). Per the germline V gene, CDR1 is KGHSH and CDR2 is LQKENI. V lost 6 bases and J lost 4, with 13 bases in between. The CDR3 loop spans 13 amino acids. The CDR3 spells CASSREFNYEQYF. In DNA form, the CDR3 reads TGTGCCAGCTCCCGGGAATTCAATTACGAGCAGTACTTC.

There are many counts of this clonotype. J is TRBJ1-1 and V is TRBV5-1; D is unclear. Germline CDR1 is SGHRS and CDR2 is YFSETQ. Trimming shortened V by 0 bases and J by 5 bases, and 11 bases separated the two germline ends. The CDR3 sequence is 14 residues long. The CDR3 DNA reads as TGCGCCAGCAGCTTGGAGGGAACGGGGACTGAAGCTTTCTTT. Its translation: CASSLEGTGTEAFF.

The DNA for the CDR3 is TGTGCCAGCAGCCCTCGTTCTGCCCAGGGGACCCAGTACTTC. Encoded protein: CASSPRSAQGTQYF. The chain is built from TRBV7-2 and TRBJ2-5; D might be TRBD1 (5 bases). Germline assignment: CDR1 SGHTA and CDR2 FQGNSA. The CDR3 has 14 residues. Deletions cut 5 bases from V and 7 bases from J, with 17 bases between.

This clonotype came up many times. For the CDR3, the DNA is TGTGCCAGCAGAGTAGAACCAAGGGGCTACACCTTC. This encodes CASRVEPRGYTF. The chain links TRBV12-3 or TRBV12-4 to TRBJ1-2, with D unclear. Trimming took off 6 bases at V and 8 bases at J, with 13 bases between the two ends. The CDR3 runs 12 residues.

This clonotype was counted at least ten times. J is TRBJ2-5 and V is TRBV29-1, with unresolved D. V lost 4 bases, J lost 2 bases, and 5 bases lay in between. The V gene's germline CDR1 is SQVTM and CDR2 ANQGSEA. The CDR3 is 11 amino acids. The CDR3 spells CSVVGQETQYF. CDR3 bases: TGCAGCGTTGTTGGTCAAGAGACCCAGTACTTC. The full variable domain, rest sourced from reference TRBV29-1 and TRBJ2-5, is SAVISQKPSRDICQRGTSLTIQCQVDSQVTMMFWYRQQPGQSLTLIATANQGSEATYESGFVIDKFPISRPNLTFSTLTVSNMSPEDSSIYLCSVVGQETQYFGPGTRLLVL.

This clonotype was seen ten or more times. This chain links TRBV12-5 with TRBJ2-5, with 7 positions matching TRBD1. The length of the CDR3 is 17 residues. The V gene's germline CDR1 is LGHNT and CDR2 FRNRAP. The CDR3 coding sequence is TGTGCCGCTATGAGGGGGCTTGGGCGGAACCCGTTGGAGACCCAGTACTTC. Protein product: CAAMRGLGRNPLETQYF.

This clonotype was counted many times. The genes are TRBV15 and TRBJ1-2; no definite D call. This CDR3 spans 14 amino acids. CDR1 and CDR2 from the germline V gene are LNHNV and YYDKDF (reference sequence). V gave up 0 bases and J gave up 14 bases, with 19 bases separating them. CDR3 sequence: CATSRERTGNDRTF. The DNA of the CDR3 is TGTGCCACCAGCAGAGAAAGGACGGGGAATGATCGGACCTTC.

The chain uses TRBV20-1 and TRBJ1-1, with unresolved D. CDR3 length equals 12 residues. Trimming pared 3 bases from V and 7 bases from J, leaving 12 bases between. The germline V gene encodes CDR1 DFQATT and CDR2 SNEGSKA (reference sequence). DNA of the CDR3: TGCAGTGCTAGTGGTCAAATCAATGAAGCTTTCTTT. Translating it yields CSASGQINEAFF.

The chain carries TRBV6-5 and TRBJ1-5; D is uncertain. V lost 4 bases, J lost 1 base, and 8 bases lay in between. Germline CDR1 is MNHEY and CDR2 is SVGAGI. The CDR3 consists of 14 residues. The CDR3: CASSSHGSNQPQHF. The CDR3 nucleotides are TGTGCCAGCAGTTCACATGGGAGCAATCAGCCCCAGCATTTT.

The CDR3 DNA reads as TGTGCCAGCAGCTACATAGGGGAGTGGGGAAAGAACACCGGGGAGCTGTTTTTT. Its protein product is CASSYIGEWGKNTGELFF. The chain uses TRBV7-8 and TRBJ2-2; D is possibly TRBD1 or TRBD2 (5 bases each). The germline gives CDR1 SGHVS, CDR2 FQNEAQ. Trimming cost V 4 bases and J 1 base, with 19 bases left between them. This CDR3 spans 18 amino acids.